This TCR beta chain was captured in a study of T cell responses to AZD1222 COVID-19 vaccine. General study findings and limits: Baseline serology detected seropositivity in only six AZD1222 recipients. Dominant at 160-218 and 743-854, vaccine-associated CD4 TCRs also spanned spike.

J was trimmed by 7 bases and V by 3 bases; bases with no gene match: 7. The CDR3 consists of 16 residues. Germline V gives CDR1 KGHSH, CDR2 LQKENI. In the case of this clone: Its antigen is as yet unknown.

Clones were read by immunoSEQ multiplex PCR, and TCRdb kept only the in-frame ones, dropping some. The sample records approximately 88,000 clones, less than 95% being singletons. This clonotype was obtained from an adult who received the AZD1222 COVID-19 vaccine. The sample was peripheral blood, taken 28 days after the second AZD1222 dose. The chain combines TRBV18 with TRBJ1-5; 12 nucleotides match TRBD1. The CDR3 is CASSPSGQGAGQPQHF. The CDR3, as DNA: TGTGCCAGCTCACCCTCGGGACAGGGGGCAGGACAGCCCCAGCATTTT.